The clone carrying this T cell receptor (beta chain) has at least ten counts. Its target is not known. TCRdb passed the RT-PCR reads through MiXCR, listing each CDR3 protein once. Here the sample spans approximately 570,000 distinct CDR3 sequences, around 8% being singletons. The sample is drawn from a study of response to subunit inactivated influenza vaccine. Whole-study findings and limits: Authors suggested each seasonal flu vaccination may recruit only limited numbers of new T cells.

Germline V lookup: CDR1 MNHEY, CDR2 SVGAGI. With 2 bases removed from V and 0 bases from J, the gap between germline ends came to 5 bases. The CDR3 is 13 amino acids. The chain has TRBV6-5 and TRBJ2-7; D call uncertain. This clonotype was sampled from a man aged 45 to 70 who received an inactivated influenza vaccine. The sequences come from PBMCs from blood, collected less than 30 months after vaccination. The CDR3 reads CASSYGYSYEQYF. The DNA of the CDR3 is TGTGCCAGCAGTTACGGATACTCCTACGAGCAGTACTTC.